This TCR beta chain was profiled in a study of cytomegalovirus exposure and HLA in healthy donors. The PCR employed 60 Vbeta primers together with 13 Jbeta primers. TCRdb's table, derived via immunoSEQ multiplex PCR, lists solely in-frame clones and lacks some. The sample holds almost 65,000 clones; around four fifths are singletons and the top ten take 5%. The germline gives CDR1 SGDLS, CDR2 YYNGEE. CDR3 length: 15 residues. Trimming pared 3 bases from V and 5 bases from J, leaving 15 bases between. The sequence was obtained from a male donor in good health and CMV-seropositive. The gene calls are TRBV9 and TRBJ2-1, with D possibly being TRBD1 (5 bases). The sample comprised PBMCs. The CDR3 nucleotides are TGTGCCAGCAGCGCCCCAGGGTACAATAACAATGAGCAGTTCTTC. This encodes CASSAPGYNNNEQFF.